This record looks at one T cell receptor (beta chain) sequence and its context. The antigen is not known. These data belong to a study of vaccination and CD4 T cells after COVID-19. Overall study: Overlapping SARS-CoV-2, HCoV-NL63, HCoV-OC43 and HCoV-229E spike peptides stimulated the cells.

Treatment given: 10-day PBMC culture with coronavirus spike peptide pools or control peptides (ViraFEST assay). Researchers used the Oncomine TCR Beta short-read assay to sequence DNA from cultured CD4+ T cells. It was from cultured CD4+ T cells that genomic DNA was extracted. TCRdb reprocessed the PCR reads via MiXCR and lists one record per CDR3 protein. This sample carries 7,000 to 8,500 distinct CDR3 sequences, more than 50% of them seen once, and the ten largest clones take 25% to 35%. Findings and caveats of the study: Spike mono-reactive status applied to 304 of 307 vaccine-specific clones in convalescent patients.

The CDR3 loop spans 16 amino acids. Trimming cost V 5 bases and J 1 base, with 14 bases left between them. Germline CDR1 and CDR2: SEHNR and FQNEAQ (reference sequence). This TCR came from a human donor who had recovered from COVID-19. Sequencing was done on a sample of CD4+ T cells from blood, cultured in vitro. The rearrangement links TRBV7-9 to TRBJ2-2; D might be TRBD1 (5 bases). CDR3 nucleotides: TGTGCCAGCAGCATCCAGACAGCGCTGAACACCGGGGAGCTGTTTTTT. This gives the protein CASSIQTALNTGELFF.